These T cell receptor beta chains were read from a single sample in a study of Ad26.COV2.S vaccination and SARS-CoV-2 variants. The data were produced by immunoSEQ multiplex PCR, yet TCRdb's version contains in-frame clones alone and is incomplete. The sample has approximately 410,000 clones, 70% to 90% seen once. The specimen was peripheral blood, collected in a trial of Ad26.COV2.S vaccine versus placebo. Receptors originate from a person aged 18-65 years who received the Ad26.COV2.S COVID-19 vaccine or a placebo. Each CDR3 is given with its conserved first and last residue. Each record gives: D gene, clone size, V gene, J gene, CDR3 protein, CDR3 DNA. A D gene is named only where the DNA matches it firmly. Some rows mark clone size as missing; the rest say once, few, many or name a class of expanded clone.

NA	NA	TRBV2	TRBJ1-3	CASSVMGGSGNTIYF	TGTGCCAGCAGTGTCATGGGGGGCTCCGGAAACACCATATATTTT
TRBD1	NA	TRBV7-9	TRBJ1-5	CASSTGTGGYNQPQHF	TGTGCCAGCAGCACCGGGACAGGCGGTTACAATCAGCCCCAGCATTTT
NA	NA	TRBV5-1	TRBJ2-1	CASSLAPENEQFF	TGCGCCAGCAGCTTGGCTCCCGAGAATGAGCAGTTCTTC
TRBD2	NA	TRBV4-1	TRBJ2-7	CASSQGVLAGGPPYEQYF	TGCGCCAGCAGCCAAGGAGTGCTAGCGGGGGGCCCACCCTACGAGCAGTACTTC
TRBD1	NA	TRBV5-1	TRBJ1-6	CASSFGGQVGSPLHF	TGCGCCAGCAGCTTTGGTGGACAGGTCGGGTCACCCCTCCACTTT
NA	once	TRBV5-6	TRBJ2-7	CASSSYRANNQQYF	TGTGCCAGCAGCTCGTACCGGGCCAACAACCAGCAGTACTTC
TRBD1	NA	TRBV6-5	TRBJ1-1	CASSYSSTGGTEAFF	TGTGCCAGCAGTTACTCATCCACAGGGGGGACTGAAGCTTTCTTT
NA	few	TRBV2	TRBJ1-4	CASRPGSGNKGEKLFF	TGTGCCAGCAGGCCGGGGTCGGGGAACAAAGGTGAAAAACTGTTTTTT
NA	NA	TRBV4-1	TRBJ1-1	CASSLGAGYTEAFF	TGCGCCAGCAGCTTAGGGGCGGGATACACTGAAGCTTTCTTT
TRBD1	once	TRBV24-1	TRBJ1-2	CATSEWTGSNYGYTF	TGTGCCACCAGTGAGTGGACAGGGAGTAACTATGGCTACACCTTC
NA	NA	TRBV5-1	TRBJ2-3	CASRLSLEDTQYF	TGCGCCAGCAGACTCAGCCTGGAAGATACGCAGTATTTT
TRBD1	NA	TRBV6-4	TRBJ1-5	CASRTQTGLPQHF	TGTGCCAGCAGAACTCAGACAGGGCTGCCCCAGCATTTT
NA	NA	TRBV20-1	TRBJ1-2	CTHNKGFGYTF	TGCACTCACAATAAGGGGTTTGGCTACACCTTC
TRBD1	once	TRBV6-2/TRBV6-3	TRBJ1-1	CASSSGQGGTEAFF	TGTGCCAGCAGTTCAGGACAGGGAGGCACTGAAGCTTTCTTT
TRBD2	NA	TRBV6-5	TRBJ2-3	CASIPTGGGADTQYF	TGTGCCAGCATCCCGACGGGCGGGGGGGCTGATACGCAGTATTTT
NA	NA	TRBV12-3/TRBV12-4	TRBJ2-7	CASSLGSYEQYF	TGTGCCAGCAGTCTAGGCTCCTACGAGCAGTACTTC
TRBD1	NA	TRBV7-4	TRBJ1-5	CASSSPGQRILSNQPQHF	TGTGCCAGCAGCTCGCCGGGACAGCGAATTCTTAGCAATCAGCCCCAGCATTTT
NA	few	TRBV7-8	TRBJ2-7	CASSLGTTYEQYF	TGTGCCAGCAGCTTAGGGACAACCTACGAGCAGTACTTC
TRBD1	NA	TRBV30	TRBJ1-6	CAWSVLVRDRSPLHF	TGTGCCTGGAGTGTCCTCGTCAGGGACAGGTCACCCCTCCACTTT
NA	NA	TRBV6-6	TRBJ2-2	CASSYTKTGTTGELFF	TGTGCCAGCAGTTACACAAAAACCGGGACCACCGGGGAGCTGTTTTTT
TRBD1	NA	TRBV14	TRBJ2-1	CASSLYRGYNEQFF	TGTGCCAGCAGCCTTTACAGGGGCTACAATGAGCAGTTCTTC
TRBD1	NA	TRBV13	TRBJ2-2	CASSSYPVFTGGNTGELFF	TGTGCCAGCAGCTCTTACCCGGTGTTTACAGGGGGCAACACCGGGGAGCTGTTTTTT
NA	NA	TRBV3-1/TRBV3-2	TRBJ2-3	CASSQPASESSTDTQYF	TGTGCCAGCAGCCAACCCGCTAGCGAATCTAGCACAGATACGCAGTATTTT
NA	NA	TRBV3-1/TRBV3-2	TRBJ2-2	CASSRAGELFF	TGTGCCAGCAGCCGGGCCGGGGAGCTGTTTTTT
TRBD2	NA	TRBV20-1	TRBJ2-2	CSAGGGGVTGELFF	TGCAGTGCTGGTGGCGGGGGGGTCACCGGGGAGCTGTTTTTT
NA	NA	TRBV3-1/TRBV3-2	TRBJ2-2	CASSGDTGPGTGELFF	TGTGCCAGCAGTGGGGATACAGGGCCAGGGACCGGGGAGCTGTTTTTT
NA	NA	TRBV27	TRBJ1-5	CASSKAGSGDQPQHF	TGTGCCAGCAGCAAGGCAGGATCTGGGGATCAGCCCCAGCATTTT
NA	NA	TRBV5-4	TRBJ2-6	CATSEQGTANVLTF	TGTGCCACGAGCGAGCAGGGGACGGCCAACGTCCTGACTTTC
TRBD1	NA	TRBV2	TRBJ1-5	CASSEGRQGVGQPQHF	TGTGCCAGCAGTGAGGGGAGACAGGGGGTTGGTCAGCCCCAGCATTTT
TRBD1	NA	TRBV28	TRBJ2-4	CASSLGTGDKNIQYF	TGTGCCAGCAGCCTCGGGACAGGGGACAAAAACATTCAGTACTTC
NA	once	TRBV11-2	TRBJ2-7	CASSPGLEQYF	TGTGCCAGCAGCCCTGGGCTCGAGCAGTACTTC
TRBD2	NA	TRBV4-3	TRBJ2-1	CASSLLAGGEQFF	TGCGCCAGCAGCCTCCTGGCGGGGGGTGAGCAGTTCTTC
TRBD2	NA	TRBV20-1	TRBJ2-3	CSASGLAGGPSYPTQYF	TGCAGTGCTAGTGGGCTAGCGGGGGGGCCCTCTTATCCTACGCAGTATTTT
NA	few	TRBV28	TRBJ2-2	CASSLAGSGELFF	TGTGCCAGCAGTTTAGCGGGTTCCGGGGAGCTGTTTTTT
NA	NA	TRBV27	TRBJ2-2	CASSVWTASPGELFF	TGTGCCAGCAGTGTCTGGACAGCGTCCCCCGGGGAGCTGTTTTTT
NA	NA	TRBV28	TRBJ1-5	CASSPQTGAQPQHF	TGTGCCAGCAGTCCCCAGACAGGAGCCCAACCCCAGCATTTT
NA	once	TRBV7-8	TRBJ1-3	CASSLVAGNSGNTIYF	TGTGCCAGCAGCTTAGTCGCAGGAAACTCTGGAAACACCATATATTTT
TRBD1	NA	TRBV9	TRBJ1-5	CASSVTGQGNQPQHF	TGTGCCAGCAGCGTTACCGGACAGGGCAATCAGCCCCAGCATTTT